Each of the 10 T cell receptor beta chains below was sequenced from the same sample in a study of glioma-infiltrating T cells after dendritic cell vaccination. Assay used: immunoSEQ multiplex PCR; TCRdb lists only in-frame clones, some missing. Found here are approximately 100,000 clones, roughly 79% of them singletons; the top ten hold around 12%. Source: blood, taken before dendritic cell vaccination. These receptor sequences come from a human donor with glioblastoma.

The genes are TRBV6-5 and TRBJ1-5; TRBD1 matches 7 bases. The CDR3 has 15 amino acids. Germline assignment: CDR1 MNHEY and CDR2 SVGAGI. V shed 6 bases and J 3 bases; nucleotides not matched to a gene: 8. CDR3 DNA sequence: TGTGCCAGCAGCAACACAGGGGAGGCCAATCAGCCCCAGCATTTT. This codes for CASSNTGEANQPQHF.

This sequence joins TRBV6-1 and TRBJ1-5; TRBD1 aligns across 7 bases. CDR1 is MNHNS and CDR2 is SASEGT in the germline V gene. Trimming at V came to 2 bases and at J to 0 bases, leaving 7 bases not matched to a gene. The CDR3 extends over 17 amino acids. The CDR3 spells CASSEQGGYYSNQPQHF. CDR3 nucleotide sequence: TGTGCCAGCAGTGAACAGGGGGGATATTATAGCAATCAGCCCCAGCATTTT.

As for this clone: An end of the junction does not agree with germline; a read error may underlie this. The rearrangement links TRBV2 to TRBJ2-4, with D possibly matching TRBD1 (6 bases). The CDR3 contains 12 residues. Germline V gene sequence: CDR1 SNHLY, CDR2 FYNNEI. The CDR3 region is CASSGEGERQNF. The CDR3 coding sequence is TGTGCCAGCAGTGGCGAGGGGGAACGACAAAACTTC.

V usage is TRBV6-5 and J usage is TRBJ2-7, with TRBD2 matching over 10 bases. The CDR3 extends over 11 amino acids. Trimming at V came to 11 bases and at J to 5 bases, leaving 3 bases not matched to a gene. Germline-derived CDR1 and CDR2 are MNHEY and SVGAGI. The CDR3 here is CAVLAGDEQYF. Written as DNA, the CDR3 is TGTGCCGTGCTAGCGGGGGACGAGCAGTACTTC.

The J gene is TRBJ2-2, the V gene TRBV4-1; 11 bases map to TRBD1. The V gene's germline CDR1 is MGHRA and CDR2 YSYEKL. The CDR3 consists of 19 residues. V lost 4 bases and J lost 4; bases outside the gene matches: 14. The DNA for the CDR3 is TGCGCCAGCAGCCCCACCGAACCGGACAGGGGGCGCGTCACCGGGGAGCTGTTTTTT. Its protein is CASSPTEPDRGRVTGELFF.

The CDR3 is CASSQDLLAAETQYF. CDR3 coding DNA: TGCGCCAGCAGCCAAGATCTCCTAGCGGCCGAGACCCAGTACTTC. The rearrangement joins TRBV4-1 to TRBJ2-5; TRBD2 matches at 7 bases. Looked up from germline, CDR1 is MGHRA and CDR2 is YSYEKL. The CDR3 is 15 residues long. The V gene end was trimmed by 0 bases and the J gene end by 5 bases; junction bases not matched to a gene: 6.

The J gene is TRBJ2-4, the V gene TRBV11-2; D uncertain. V lost 1 base to trimming and J lost 8 bases, with 12 bases between them. The CDR3 length is 14 residues. The germline V gene encodes CDR1 SGHAT and CDR2 FQNNGV. This CDR3 reads CASSLGQASDIQYF. As DNA, the CDR3 is TGTGCCAGCAGCTTAGGTCAGGCCAGTGACATTCAGTACTTC.

This chain uses TRBV11-2 with TRBJ1-6, with D maybe TRBD1 (6 bases). Trimming took 0 bases from V and 9 from J, leaving 12 bases between them. The CDR3 consists of 15 residues. Germline V gene lookup returns CDR1 SGHAT and CDR2 FQNNGV. For the CDR3, the DNA is TGTGCCAGCAGCTTAGAAAACAGGGAGGGTTCACCCCTCCACTTT. Translated: CASSLENREGSPLHF. Variable domain in full (rest from reference TRBV11-2 and TRBJ1-6): EAGVAQSPRYKIIEKRQSVAFWCNPISGHATLYWYQQILGQGPKLLIQFQNNGVVDDSQLPKDRFSAERLKGVDSTLKIQPAKLEDSAVYLCASSLENREGSPLHFGNGTRLTVT.

This clone was detected only once. This rearrangement joins TRBV12-5 to TRBJ2-7; no clear D. The CDR3 runs to 14 residues. CDR1 LGHNT and CDR2 FRNRAP come from the germline V gene. The germline V and J ends were trimmed by 5 bases and 0 bases, with 11 bases remaining between them. The CDR3 DNA follows: TGTGCTAGTGGTACGAAACCAGGCTCCTACGAGCAGTACTTC. Its translation: CASGTKPGSYEQYF.

This chain joins TRBV2 and TRBJ2-7; D gene ambiguous. Trimming cost V 3 bases and J 0 bases, with 9 bases left between them. Germline values: CDR1 SNHLY, CDR2 FYNNEI. This CDR3 has 14 residues. This CDR3 reads CASSDFPLSYEQYF. The DNA for the CDR3 is TGTGCCAGCAGTGATTTTCCCCTCTCCTACGAGCAGTACTTC.